This T cell receptor (beta chain) was profiled in a study of T-cell reconstitution after alpha-beta-depleted transplantation in children. For this clonotype: Its target is unknown.

Germline V CDR1 and CDR2: MRHNA, SNTAGT. The CDR3 totals 18 residues. The V and J ends lost 6 bases and 0 bases, in that order; junction bases with no gene match: 10. Preparation of the TCRbeta library involved a method that used unique molecular identifiers. TCRdb analysed the PCR reads with MiXCR anew, one entry per CDR3 protein. The data hold fewer than 450,000 distinct CDR3 sequences, with roughly 17% observed a single time. Overall study findings and caveats: By about two months after transplant, alpha-beta T cells reportedly arose from several hundred graft clones that had expanded.

This clonotype was sampled from a male patient aged 2-10 years who had a stem cell transplant for acute lymphoblastic leukemia, so the T cells may come from the graft donor. The material was PBMCs, mostly from graft donor cells, obtained 360 days after TCRalphabeta/CD19-depleted stem cell transplant. The rearrangement links TRBV6-4 to TRBJ2-7; the match to TRBD2 covers 14 bases. CDR3 loop: CASRPGLAGEGLSYEQYF. The CDR3 coding sequence is TGTGCCAGCAGACCGGGACTAGCGGGAGAGGGGCTCTCCTACGAGCAGTACTTC.